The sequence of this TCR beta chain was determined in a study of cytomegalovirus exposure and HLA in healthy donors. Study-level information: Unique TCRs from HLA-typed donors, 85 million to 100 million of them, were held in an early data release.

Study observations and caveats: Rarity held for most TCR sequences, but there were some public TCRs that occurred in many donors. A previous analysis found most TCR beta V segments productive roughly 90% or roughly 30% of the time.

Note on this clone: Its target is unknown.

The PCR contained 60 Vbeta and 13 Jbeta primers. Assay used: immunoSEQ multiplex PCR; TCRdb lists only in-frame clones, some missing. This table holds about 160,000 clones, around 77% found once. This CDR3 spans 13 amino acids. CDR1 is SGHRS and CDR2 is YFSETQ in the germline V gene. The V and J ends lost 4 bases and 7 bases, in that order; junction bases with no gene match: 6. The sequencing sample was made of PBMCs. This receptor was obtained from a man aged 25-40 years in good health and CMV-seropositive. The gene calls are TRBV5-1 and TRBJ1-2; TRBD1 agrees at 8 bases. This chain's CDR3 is CASSPQGEAGYTF. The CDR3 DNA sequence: TGCGCCAGCAGCCCACAGGGGGAGGCTGGCTACACCTTC. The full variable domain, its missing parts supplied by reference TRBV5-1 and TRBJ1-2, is KAGVTQTPRYLIKTRGQQVTLSCSPISGHRSVSWYQQTPGQGLQFLFEYFSETQRNKGNFPGRFSGRQFSNSRSEMNVSTLELGDSALYLCASSPQGEAGYTFGSGTRLTVV.